This entry lists 2 T cell receptor beta chains sequenced from one sample in a study of T cell clonality in common variable immunodeficiency. TCRdb's copy holds only in-frame clones and misses some; the assay was immunoSEQ multiplex PCR. The sample counts about 64,000 clones, none seen once; the ten largest own less than 2%. Sequenced material: peripheral blood mononuclear cells. Source of these receptors: a person aged 18 to 75 in good health.

This clone was seen at least ten times. Incomplete CDR3 DNA: TGTGCCAGTAGTAAAGGACAGGTTCTCTCTGGGGCCAACGTC. Its translation: CASSKGQVLSGANV. The CDR3, in full, reads CASSKGQVLSGANVLTF. The V gene is TRBV19, the J gene TRBJ2-6; 7 nucleotides line up with TRBD1. The read stops 3 residues short of the end of the CDR3; the missing end is completed from the germline J gene. J was trimmed by 0 bases and V by 4 bases; bases with no gene match: 6. The germline V gene encodes CDR1 LNHDA and CDR2 SQIVND (reference sequence). The CDR3 spans 17 residues.

Ten or more counts support this clone. Read coverage stops 3 residues before the CDR3 terminus; the germline J gene supplies the remainder. The rearrangement uses TRBV5-5 and TRBJ1-3, with 9 bases identical to TRBD1. The CDR3 has 14 residues. V gave up 5 bases and J gave up 8 bases; unmatched junction bases: 8. Germline-derived CDR1 and CDR2 are SGHKS and YYEKEE (reference sequence). This CDR3 is CASRRDRVMDTIYF. Incomplete CDR3 DNA: TGTGCCAGCAGACGGGACAGGGTTATGGACACC.